Listed here are 23 T cell receptor beta chains from one sample, sequenced in a study of control samples from healthy donors and cancer patients. Measured with immunoSEQ multiplex PCR; TCRdb has only the in-frame clones, and not every one. The sample gives fewer than 20,000 clones, 85% to 90% of which show up once; approximately 10% is in the top ten. What was sequenced was PBMCs. These receptors were taken from a woman in her 70s with colorectal cancer.

The chain combines TRBV12-5 with TRBJ1-1; no clear D gene. The CDR3 extends over 13 amino acids. Trimming removed 7 bases at V and 4 bases at J, with 13 bases between. Germline V gene sequence: CDR1 LGHNT, CDR2 FRNRAP. The CDR3: CASVPKMGTEAFF. CDR3 nucleotide sequence: TGTGCTAGTGTCCCTAAGATGGGCACTGAAGCTTTCTTT.

This chain joins TRBV7-8 and TRBJ1-4; D gene uncertain. Trimming removed 1 base from V and 8 bases from J, with 5 bases in between. Germline V gene data show CDR1 as SGHVS and CDR2 as FQNEAQ. The CDR3 has 12 amino acids. CDR3 nucleotide sequence: TGTGCCAGCAGCTTAGGGCGGGAAAAACTGTTTTTT. Its translation: CASSLGREKLFF. Drawing the rest from reference TRBV7-8 and TRBJ1-4, the complete variable domain is GAGVSQSPRYKVAKRGQDVALRCDPISGHVSLFWYQQALGQGPEFLTYFQNEAQLDKSGLPSDRFFAERPEGSVSTLKIQRTQQEDSAVYLCASSLGREKLFFGSGTQLSVL.

The chain combines TRBV10-3 with TRBJ1-1, with 7 bases lining up with TRBD1. Germline assignment: CDR1 ENHRY and CDR2 SYGVKD. Losses at the gene ends were 5 bases for V and 1 base for J; bases not matched to a gene: 4. This CDR3 comprises 14 residues. The DNA for the CDR3 is TGTGCCATCAGTCTAGGGACAGCGAACACTGAAGCTTTCTTT. Amino acid sequence: CAISLGTANTEAFF.

This chain connects TRBV6-5 to TRBJ1-2; 7 bases fit TRBD1. The germline V gene encodes CDR1 MNHEY and CDR2 SVGAGI. The CDR3 has 13 residues. The ends lost 6 bases at V and 1 base at J; junction bases unmatched: 2. CDR3 nucleotide sequence: TGTGCCAGCAGCCAGGGGGTTAACTATGGCTACACCTTC. Translating it yields CASSQGVNYGYTF.

This clone was recorded only once. The chain combines TRBV11-2 with TRBJ1-1; D is unclear. The CDR3 is made up of 16 amino acids. From germline, CDR1 is SGHAT and CDR2 FQNNGV. V was clipped by 3 bases and J by 3 bases, with 17 bases between them. The CDR3 DNA sequence: TGTGCCAGCAGCTTTGGACCGAACCTCGGGGACACTGAAGCTTTCTTT. Translating it yields CASSFGPNLGDTEAFF.

Only one count was recorded for this clone. The CDR3 region has the DNA TGTGCCAGCAGCTCTCTAGCGGGAGAGGGGCCTTACAATGAGCAGTTCTTC. Translating it yields CASSSLAGEGPYNEQFF. The genes are TRBV11-2 and TRBJ2-1; TRBD2 aligns across 10 bases. The CDR3 has 17 residues. Germline CDR1 and CDR2: SGHAT and FQNNGV. V trimming: 4 bases; J trimming: 4 bases; junction bases outside the gene matches: 10.

The chain links TRBV7-9 to TRBJ2-5, with D tentatively TRBD1 (7 bases). The germline CDR1 and CDR2 sequences are SEHNR and FQNEAQ (reference sequence). This CDR3 is 15 amino acids long. V shed 0 bases and J shed 6 bases, with 14 bases lying between them. CDR3 coding DNA: TGTGCCAGCAGCTTAGCGGAGGGACAGTGGAAGACCCAGTACTTC. Its translation: CASSLAEGQWKTQYF.

This rearrangement joins TRBV30 to TRBJ2-7, with 8 nucleotides matching TRBD1. V lost 7 bases and J lost 5; bases outside the gene matches: 4. Germline CDR1 GTSNPN, CDR2 SVGIG (reference sequence). The CDR3 totals 11 residues. As DNA, the CDR3 is TGTGCCTTAGGACAGGGCGACGAGCAGTACTTC. It translates to CALGQGDEQYF.

This clone came up a few times. The chain links TRBV23-1 to TRBJ1-3; the D is unclear. TRBV23-1 is filed as an ORF, its function uncertain. V was shortened by 4 bases and J by 0 bases, with 7 bases between the two germline ends. The CDR3 totals 14 residues. In DNA, the CDR3 is TGCGCCAGCAGTCGGGCTGTCTCTGGAAACACCATATATTTT. Its translation: CASSRAVSGNTIYF.

The chain uses TRBV19 and TRBJ1-2, with 7 bases aligning to TRBD1. CDR3 size: 15 residues. Unmatched junction bases numbered 9, after V lost 4 bases and J lost 4 bases. The germline V gene encodes CDR1 LNHDA and CDR2 SQIVND (reference sequence). CDR3 protein: CASSTGGQTTYGYTF. In nucleotides, the CDR3 is TGTGCCAGTAGTACTGGGGGACAGACAACCTATGGCTACACCTTC. Full variable domain (rest looked up from reference TRBV19 and TRBJ1-2): DGGITQSPKYLFRKEGQNVTLSCEQNLNHDAMYWYRQDPGQGLRLIYYSQIVNDFQKGDIAEGYSVSREKKESFPLTVTSAQKNPTAFYLCASSTGGQTTYGYTFGSGTRLTVV.

The count of this clone is one. The V and J genes are TRBV5-1 and TRBJ2-3, with D tentatively TRBD1 or TRBD2 (5 bases each). The CDR3 runs to 16 residues. V lost 3 bases to trimming and J lost 5 bases, with 19 bases between them. Germline V gives CDR1 SGHRS, CDR2 YFSETQ. CDR3 residues: CASSSSGTHRGDTQYF. CDR3 nucleotide sequence: TGCGCCAGCAGCTCTTCCGGGACCCACCGGGGAGATACGCAGTATTTT.

The chain carries TRBV20-1 and TRBJ1-2; the D is unclear. Germline CDR1 DFQATT, CDR2 SNEGSKA (reference sequence). The CDR3 spans 10 residues. With 5 bases removed from V and 3 bases from J, the gap between germline ends came to 4 bases. The CDR3 here is CSAGDYGYTF. The DNA of the CDR3 is TGCAGTGCTGGGGACTATGGCTACACCTTC.

The J gene is TRBJ2-1, the V gene TRBV6-5; 8 nucleotides align to TRBD1. After removal of 7 bases from V and 2 bases from J, the junction contained 7 bases not matched to a gene. The CDR3 length is 15 residues. Germline CDR1 and CDR2: MNHEY and SVGAGI. For the CDR3, the DNA is TGTGCCAGCACTCAAGGACAGGGTCCCTACAATGAGCAGTTCTTC. Protein: CASTQGQGPYNEQFF.

The V gene is TRBV5-1, the J gene TRBJ2-3; TRBD2 aligns across 11 bases. Trimming removed 0 bases from V and 0 bases from J; junction bases left unmatched: 6. Germline V gene data show CDR1 as SGHRS and CDR2 as YFSETQ. The CDR3 sequence is 18 residues long. For the CDR3, the DNA is TGCGCCAGCAGCTTGGGTGGGACTAGCGGTACTAGCACAGATACGCAGTATTTT. Its translation: CASSLGGTSGTSTDTQYF.

The chain carries TRBV15 and TRBJ1-5; D is undetermined. Germline lookup yields CDR1 LNHNV and CDR2 YYDKDF (reference sequence). V was shortened by 5 bases and J by 9 bases, with 11 bases between the two germline ends. The CDR3 has 12 amino acids. CDR3 nucleotides: TGTGCCACCAGCTCAGGAGCGCGGCCCCAGCATTTT. It translates to CATSSGARPQHF.

V usage is TRBV9 and J usage is TRBJ2-5; the D call may be TRBD1 or TRBD2 (5 bases each). The V gene's germline CDR1 is SGDLS and CDR2 YYNGEE. Trimming shortened V by 0 bases and J by 5 bases, and 17 bases separated the two germline ends. This CDR3 has 16 amino acids. CDR3 residues: CASSVALSPGTETQYF. CDR3 nucleotide sequence: TGTGCCAGCAGCGTAGCTCTGAGTCCAGGGACGGAGACCCAGTACTTC.

The chain recombines TRBV4-3 with TRBJ2-7, with D possibly TRBD2 on 6 matching bases. In germline, CDR1 is LGHNA, CDR2 YSLEER. Trimming cost V 2 bases and J 2 bases, with 13 bases left between them. The CDR3 has 15 residues. The CDR3 loop reads CASSQSREFPYEQYF. DNA of the CDR3: TGCGCCAGCAGCCAATCCCGGGAGTTCCCCTACGAGCAGTACTTC.

The chain is built from TRBV9 and TRBJ1-4, with TRBD1 matching 8 bases. The CDR3 covers 16 residues. Germline-derived CDR1 and CDR2 are SGDLS and YYNGEE. V lost 3 bases to trimming and J lost 5 bases; unmatched junction nucleotides: 9. The CDR3: CASSGSGGLENEKLFF. The CDR3 coding sequence is TGTGCCAGCAGCGGATCAGGGGGCTTGGAGAATGAAAAACTGTTTTTT. Filled out from reference TRBV9 and TRBJ1-4, the complete variable domain reads DSGVTQTPKHLITATGQRVTLRCSPRSGDLSVYWYQQSLDQGLQFLIQYYNGEERAKGNILERFSAQQFPDLHSELNLSSLELGDSALYFCASSGSGGLENEKLFFGSGTQLSVL.

The gene calls are TRBV12-3 or TRBV12-4 and TRBJ1-1; TRBD1 is a possible D gene (5 bases). Trimming shortened V by 3 bases and J by 4 bases, and 6 bases separated the two germline ends. The CDR3 loop spans 12 amino acids. The CDR3 region has the DNA TGTGCCAGCAGTTTCAGGGCCACTGAAGCTTTCTTT. Its protein is CASSFRATEAFF.

The count of this clone is one. The V call is TRBV18, the J call TRBJ1-4; the D is unclear. V was clipped by 4 bases and J by 5 bases, with 14 bases between them. CDR1 is KGHSH and CDR2 is LQKENI in the germline V gene. CDR3 size: 15 residues. The CDR3 spells CASSRGPGRNEKLFF. CDR3 in DNA: TGTGCCAGCTCACGCGGACCGGGGAGAAATGAAAAACTGTTTTTT. Full variable domain (outside the CDR3, taken from reference TRBV18 and TRBJ1-4): NAGVMQNPRHLVRRRGQEARLRCSPMKGHSHVYWYRQLPEEGLKFMVYLQKENIIDESGMPKERFSAEFPKEGPSILRIQQVVRGDSAAYFCASSRGPGRNEKLFFGSGTQLSVL.

This clone was recorded once. This chain joins TRBV25-1 and TRBJ2-1; 7 nucleotides line up with TRBD1. V shed 6 bases and J 6 bases; nucleotides not matched to a gene: 8. The CDR3 consists of 14 residues. Germline CDR1 MGHDK, CDR2 SYGVNS. CDR3 DNA: TGTGCCAGCAGGTTCGACAGGGCCAGCAATGAGCAGTTCTTC. It yields the protein CASRFDRASNEQFF.

V usage is TRBV9 and J usage is TRBJ2-4; perhaps TRBD2 as D (6 bases). This CDR3 comprises 15 residues. Germline V lookup: CDR1 SGDLS, CDR2 YYNGEE. V was trimmed by 4 bases and J by 8 bases, leaving 19 bases between them. This CDR3 reads CASSHRDSMGDIQYF. DNA of the CDR3: TGTGCCAGCAGCCACCGGGACTCAATGGGGGACATTCAGTACTTC. Combining the CDR3 with reference TRBV9 and TRBJ2-4 gives the whole variable domain DSGVTQTPKHLITATGQRVTLRCSPRSGDLSVYWYQQSLDQGLQFLIQYYNGEERAKGNILERFSAQQFPDLHSELNLSSLELGDSALYFCASSHRDSMGDIQYFGAGTRLSVL.

The genes are TRBV6-5 and TRBJ1-1; maybe TRBD1 (5 bases). Per the germline V gene, CDR1 is MNHEY and CDR2 is SVGAGI. V was cut by 6 bases and J by 2 bases, with 13 bases left in between. The length of the CDR3 is 14 residues. CDR3 DNA: TGTGCCAGCAGAATGGGGCAGCTTAACACTGAAGCTTTCTTT. This translates into CASRMGQLNTEAFF.